These 20 T cell receptor beta chains came from one sample sequenced in a study of T cell repertoires in cytomegalovirus infection. From the reads, TCRdb called clonotypes with MiXCR, one entry per CDR3 protein. This table holds almost 500,000 distinct CDR3 sequences, approximately 10% found once. Material for sequencing was PBMCs. All receptors come from a human donor in good health (CMV status not recorded). Some clones in this sample may be carry-over from other donors' samples.

Of note for this clonotype: A much larger clone sits a single nucleotide away, making a read error possible. V is TRBV10-3 and J is TRBJ2-4; 8 positions agree with TRBD2. This CDR3 spans 17 amino acids. The germline V gene has CDR1 ENHRY and CDR2 SYGVKD. V lost 3 bases, J lost 0 bases, and 7 bases stayed unmatched. The CDR3, as DNA: TGTGCCATCAGTGATTGCGCGGGGGGAGAAGCCAAAAACATTCAGTACTTC. Protein product: CAISDCAGGEAKNIQYF.

Ten or more counts support this clonotype. The chain couples TRBV28 to TRBJ1-4; tentative D call: TRBD1 (6 bases). The V gene lost 4 bases and the J gene lost 2 bases, with 11 bases spanning the gap. Germline V lookup: CDR1 MDHEN, CDR2 SYDVKM. CDR3 length equals 15 residues. CDR3 region: CASSWHRVTNEKLFF. CDR3 nucleotide sequence: TGTGCCAGCAGTTGGCACAGGGTGACTAATGAAAAACTGTTTTTT.

The chain carries TRBV18 and TRBJ2-1, with TRBD2 as a possible D gene (6 bases). This CDR3 region has 15 residues. Per germline, CDR1 KGHSH and CDR2 LQKENI. The V and J ends lost 0 bases and 8 bases respectively, with 14 bases between them. CDR3 in amino acids: CASSPPTRRSDEQFF. Written as DNA, the CDR3 is TGTGCCAGCTCACCACCGACTAGGCGGTCTGATGAGCAGTTCTTC.

This clonotype has at least ten counts. The J gene is TRBJ2-1, the V gene TRBV28, with 10 bases identical to TRBD2. With V trimmed by 8 bases and J by 9 bases, 10 bases remained unmatched. Germline CDR1 and CDR2: MDHEN and SYDVKM. The length of the CDR3 is 14 residues. The CDR3 nucleotides read TGTGCCAGCTGGACTAGCGGCAGGGGCGGTGAGCAGTTCTTC. This encodes CASWTSGRGGEQFF.

This clonotype appeared many times. V and J are TRBV23-1 and TRBJ1-5; no firm D call. TRBV23-1 is identified as an open reading frame with a role that is uncertain. The CDR3 runs 15 residues. The ends were cut back, 0 bases at V and 12 bases at J, with 18 bases in the middle. This chain's CDR3 is CASSQSRRSKRLQHF. CDR3 nucleotide sequence: TGCGCCAGCAGTCAATCTCGACGTTCGAAGCGGCTCCAGCATTTT.

This clonotype occurred many times. The J gene is TRBJ1-4, the V gene TRBV3-1; D gene unclear. Trimming cost V 4 bases and J 11 bases, with 11 bases left between them. Germline V gene data show CDR1 as LGHDT and CDR2 as YNNKEL (reference sequence). The CDR3 totals 12 residues. This CDR3 reads CASSPSGSKLFF. Written as DNA, the CDR3 is TGTGCCAGCAGCCCGTCGGGGAGTAAACTGTTTTTT.

This clonotype turned up a few times. The V and J genes are TRBV6-4 and TRBJ2-2; 9 bases line up with TRBD2. CDR1 and CDR2 (germline): MRHNA, SNTAGT. The CDR3 runs to 15 residues. Losses at the gene ends were 6 bases for V and 4 bases for J; bases not matched to a gene: 6. CDR3 nucleotides: TGTGCCAGCAGCGTTAGCGGGGGCGGCACCGGGGAGCTGTTTTTT. It yields the protein CASSVSGGGTGELFF.

The chain is built from TRBV20-1 and TRBJ2-3; 7 positions match TRBD2. Germline loops: CDR1 DFQATT, CDR2 SNEGSKA (reference sequence). V shed 0 bases and J 1 base; nucleotides not matched to a gene: 10. The CDR3 consists of 17 residues. The CDR3 protein is CSARDLYVAGGTDTQYF. The DNA of the CDR3 is TGCAGTGCTAGAGATCTATACGTCGCGGGGGGCACAGATACGCAGTATTTT.

J is TRBJ1-1 and V is TRBV2, with a possible D match to TRBD1 (6 bases). This CDR3 is built from 12 residues. With 6 bases removed from V and 5 bases from J, the gap between germline ends came to 10 bases. Germline CDR1 SNHLY, CDR2 FYNNEI. The CDR3 nucleotides are TGTGCCAGCAGGGGAGGGACAACTGAAGCTTTCTTT. Its translation: CASRGGTTEAFF.

This clonotype has ten or more counts. This chain uses TRBV6-1 with TRBJ1-1, with D unresolved. The CDR3 sequence is 12 residues long. Trimming took off 11 bases at V and 3 bases at J, with 13 bases between the two ends. Germline-derived CDR1 and CDR2 are MNHNS and SASEGT. CDR3 sequence reads: CAARRADTEAFF. DNA for the CDR3: TGTGCCGCGCGGCGGGCGGACACTGAAGCTTTCTTT.

A few counts support this clonotype. This chain links TRBV29-1 with TRBJ2-7, with 10 bases identical to TRBD2. This CDR3 spans 14 amino acids. The V and J ends lost 2 bases and 6 bases, in that order; junction bases with no gene match: 7. Germline-derived CDR1 and CDR2 are SQVTM and ANQGSEA. The CDR3 protein is CSVELSGRGFEQYF. CDR3 in DNA: TGCAGCGTTGAACTAAGCGGGAGGGGATTCGAGCAGTACTTC.

The chain joins TRBV5-5 to TRBJ2-5; 7 bases agree with TRBD1. The CDR3 runs to 16 residues. V was pared by 0 bases and J by 2 bases, with 7 bases of the junction left unmatched. Germline lookup yields CDR1 SGHKS and CDR2 YYEKEE (reference sequence). CDR3 loop: CASSLGAGGVQETQYF. CDR3 bases: TGTGCCAGCAGCTTGGGGGCAGGGGGTGTTCAAGAGACCCAGTACTTC. Supplemented by reference TRBV5-5 and TRBJ2-5, the full variable domain reads DAGVTQSPTHLIKTRGQQVTLRCSPISGHKSVSWYQQVLGQGPQFIFQYYEKEERGRGNFPDRFSARQFPNYSSELNVNALLLGDSALYLCASSLGAGGVQETQYFGPGTRLLVL.

This clonotype was seen ten or more times. The rearrangement uses TRBV7-2 and TRBJ2-3; D is unclear. CDR3 length equals 15 residues. Germline V gene sequence: CDR1 SGHTA, CDR2 FQGNSA. Trimming took off 5 bases at V and 0 bases at J, with 12 bases between the two ends. The CDR3 coding sequence is TGTGCCAGCAGCCACCGGACCCGCAGCACAGATACGCAGTATTTT. It codes for CASSHRTRSTDTQYF.

This clonotype was detected ten times or more. The rearrangement uses TRBV12-3 or TRBV12-4 and TRBJ1-5; no firm D call. V was shortened by 3 bases and J by 4 bases, with 10 bases between the two germline ends. The CDR3 runs 14 residues. This chain's CDR3 is CASSLKLRNQPQHF. The CDR3 nucleotides are TGTGCCAGCAGTTTGAAGTTGAGAAATCAGCCCCAGCATTTT.

This clonotype was recorded many times. The chain recombines TRBV6-5 with TRBJ1-3; D is uncertain. The CDR3 length is 15 residues. From germline, CDR1 is MNHEY and CDR2 SVGAGI. Deletions cut 6 bases from V and 2 bases from J, with 14 bases between. The CDR3 DNA is TGTGCCAGCAGCAGAGGCTCGCCGGCTGGAAACACCATATATTTT. Protein sequence: CASSRGSPAGNTIYF.

At least ten counts were recorded for this clonotype. This chain joins TRBV6-1 and TRBJ1-1; 11 bases align to TRBD1. This CDR3 comprises 17 residues. The germline V gene encodes CDR1 MNHNS and CDR2 SASEGT. Trimming cost V 4 bases and J 0 bases; bases outside gene matches: 7. CDR3: CASSVAGTGGLNTEAFF. DNA for the CDR3: TGTGCCAGCAGTGTTGCCGGGACAGGGGGGCTGAACACTGAAGCTTTCTTT.

With respect to this clonotype: This could be a read error, since a much larger clone is one nucleotide away. This CDR3 fails to terminate in the conserved phenylalanine or tryptophan, so it likely reflects a read error. Because the CDR3's place on the DNA is in doubt, the DNA is left out and the CDR3 is given as listed by TCRdb. The CDR3 sequence: CASSPIVYGQGFPLST. The chain is built from TRBV6-8 and TRBJ2-7; TRBD1 is the table's D call and was not checked against the DNA. Germline lookup yields CDR1 MNHGY and CDR2 SAAAGT. The length of the CDR3 is 16 amino acids, counting both ends.

V and J are TRBV29-1 and TRBJ2-1; 13 nucleotides line up with TRBD2. CDR1 and CDR2 (germline): SQVTM, ANQGSEA. CDR3 size: 14 residues. The J segment lost 5 bases and the V segment lost 6 bases, leaving 4 bases of the junction unmatched. CDR3 sequence (DNA): TGCAGCGTGGACGGGACTAGCGGGAACAATGAGCAGTTCTTC. It yields the protein CSVDGTSGNNEQFF.

A remark on this clonotype: This may come from a read error, since a much larger clone is one base off. The chain recombines TRBV19 with TRBJ2-2; 8 bases fit TRBD2. The CDR3 is made up of 15 amino acids. Germline-derived CDR1 and CDR2 are LNHDA and SQIVND (reference sequence). This chain's CDR3 is CASRTGTRGSGEPFF. CDR3 DNA: TGTGCCAGTCGTACCGGGACTAGAGGGTCCGGGGAGCCGTTTTTT.

This clonotype was observed many times. This sequence joins TRBV7-3 and TRBJ2-2; 8 bases match TRBD1. V was clipped by 3 bases and J by 4 bases; unmatched bases: 1. The CDR3 covers 14 residues. Germline lookup yields CDR1 SGHTA and CDR2 FQGTGA. CDR3 nucleotide sequence: TGTGCCAGCAGCTTTGACAGGGGCACCGGGGAGCTGTTTTTT. As protein: CASSFDRGTGELFF.